This TCR beta chain stems from a study of regulatory T cells in long-lasting Graves disease. This clonotype was counted at least ten times. The V gene's germline CDR1 is SGHRS and CDR2 YFSETQ. V lost 5 bases, J lost 0 bases, and 13 bases stayed unmatched. The CDR3 is 18 residues long. Combining iRepertoire HTBI primers with Arm-PCR of CDR3 regions, the authors built TCR beta libraries. MiXCR, run by TCRdb on the multiplex PCR reads, gives a single entry per CDR3 protein. The table includes some 200,000 distinct CDR3 sequences, less than 20% detected once. Time point meaning: newly diagnosed GD, antithyroid drugs for less than 3 months. PBMC RNA was the source of the TCR library. This sample was also put to use in a study of T cells in Graves' hyperthyroidism and ophthalmopathy. This second study notes: Most clonotypes that expanded in the thyroid above 0.001 also showed up in blood.

The V gene is TRBV5-1, the J gene TRBJ2-3, with 9 bases fitting TRBD2. The TCR was taken from a woman aged 25 to 39 with Graves disease. Source: peripheral blood mononuclear cells (PBMCs), taken at new diagnosis, from a patient treated with antithyroid drugs. DNA of the CDR3: TGCGCCAGCAGGGCGGGGTTTAGCGGGGGACGAAGCACAGATACGCAGTATTTT. This codes for CASRAGFSGGRSTDTQYF. The complete variable domain, with remaining parts taken from reference TRBV5-1 and TRBJ2-3, reads KAGVTQTPRYLIKTRGQQVTLSCSPISGHRSVSWYQQTPGQGLQFLFEYFSETQRNKGNFPGRFSGRQFSNSRSEMNVSTLELGDSALYLCASRAGFSGGRSTDTQYFGPGTRLTVL.